This TCR beta chain emerged from a study of T-cell reconstitution after alpha-beta-depleted transplantation in children. Study conclusions and caveats: Reports say that about two months after transplant, the alpha-beta T cells came out of several hundred graft clones that had expanded.

This clonotype showed up just once. Its antigen is currently unknown. Preparation of the TCRbeta library involved a method that used unique molecular identifiers. TCRdb processed the PCR reads anew with MiXCR; each CDR3 protein has one entry. The table includes under 250,000 distinct CDR3 sequences, 20% to 30% detected once. The sample was PBMCs, mostly from graft donor cells, taken 360 days after TCRalphabeta/CD19-depleted stem cell transplant. The receptor was derived from a female patient aged 2-10 years who had a stem cell transplant for congenital amegakaryocytic thrombocytopenia, so the T cells may come from the graft donor.

The CDR3 DNA is TGCGCCAGCAGCTTGGTTAATTCGGGACGGAACTATGGCTACACCTTC. It yields the protein CASSLVNSGRNYGYTF. The V gene is TRBV5-1, the J gene TRBJ1-2, with D possibly being TRBD1 (5 bases). Germline CDR1 and CDR2: SGHRS and YFSETQ. Trimming took off 0 bases at V and 2 bases at J, with 14 bases between the two ends. This CDR3 region has 16 residues.